Listed below are T cell receptor beta chains from one sample, sequenced in a study of cytotoxic CD8 clonotypes in ibrutinib-treated CLL. Profiled with immunoSEQ multiplex PCR; TCRdb holds only in-frame clones, not every one. The sample has fewer than 300,000 clones; 60% to 80% are singletons. The source was PBMCs, collected at disease progression, from a patient treated with ibrutinib. The receptors were sampled from a human donor with chronic lymphocytic leukemia. The conserved cysteine and the conserved F or W are not part of the CDR3 here. Where a row states a size, it is once, few, many or the class of an expanded clone; other rows omit it.

CDR3aa: ASSRDRESEQY
j_gene: TRBJ2-7
v_gene: TRBV7-3
abundance: .

CDR3aa: ASSRRTIYYGYT
j_gene: TRBJ1-2
v_gene: TRBV28
abundance: .

CDR3aa: AISKQQANYGYT
j_gene: TRBJ1-2
v_gene: TRBV10-3
abundance: .

CDR3aa: ATSRGASGNSDTQY
j_gene: TRBJ2-3
v_gene: TRBV15
abundance: .

CDR3aa: ASSPGLGTGELF
j_gene: TRBJ2-2
v_gene: TRBV11-2
abundance: .

CDR3aa: ASSRGLAGLSYEQY
j_gene: TRBJ2-7
v_gene: TRBV5-1
abundance: few

CDR3aa: ASSSQTGLFSPSPLH
j_gene: TRBJ1-6
v_gene: TRBV7-2
abundance: .

CDR3aa: ASSTGRGNTEAF
j_gene: TRBJ1-1
v_gene: TRBV6-5
abundance: .

CDR3aa: ASSPGTGYNEQF
j_gene: TRBJ2-1
v_gene: TRBV6-5
abundance: .

CDR3aa: ASSTRLAGGYEQY
j_gene: TRBJ2-7
v_gene: TRBV27
abundance: few

CDR3aa: ASSLTQGDRSNEQF
j_gene: TRBJ2-1
v_gene: TRBV27
abundance: .

CDR3aa: ASIGTGYEQY
j_gene: TRBJ2-7
v_gene: TRBV5-1
abundance: .

CDR3aa: ASSIGDRARYGYT
j_gene: TRBJ1-2
v_gene: TRBV19
abundance: .

CDR3aa: ASSQVGRVNTIY
j_gene: TRBJ1-3
v_gene: TRBV4-1
abundance: .

CDR3aa: ASKDLQGRQPQH
j_gene: TRBJ1-5
v_gene: TRBV19
abundance: .

CDR3aa: ATSGRYLDEQF
j_gene: TRBJ2-1
v_gene: TRBV15
abundance: .

CDR3aa: ASSESAGAGYT
j_gene: TRBJ1-2
v_gene: TRBV6-1
abundance: .

CDR3aa: ASSTLDSGTDLFQSLKKPEKLF
j_gene: TRBJ1-4
v_gene: TRBV21-1
abundance: .

CDR3aa: SVVGTKETQY
j_gene: TRBJ2-5
v_gene: TRBV29-1
abundance: .

CDR3aa: SVGTHFTDTQY
j_gene: TRBJ2-3
v_gene: TRBV29-1
abundance: .

CDR3aa: SVGTGGLGETQY
j_gene: TRBJ2-5
v_gene: TRBV29-1
abundance: .

CDR3aa: ASSLRFSGNTIY
j_gene: TRBJ1-3
v_gene: TRBV11-2
abundance: few

CDR3aa: ASSTRGAHYGYT
j_gene: TRBJ1-2
v_gene: TRBV9
abundance: .

CDR3aa: ASSLVSGRAPPDTQY
j_gene: TRBJ2-3
v_gene: TRBV7-2
abundance: .

CDR3aa: ASSFDSQNINYGYT
j_gene: TRBJ1-2
v_gene: TRBV7-2
abundance: .

CDR3aa: ASVRDQSYEQY
j_gene: TRBJ2-7
v_gene: TRBV2
abundance: .

CDR3aa: ASSPAGLTIYNEQF
j_gene: TRBJ2-1
v_gene: TRBV4-1
abundance: .

CDR3aa: ASSLVGEGGTDTQY
j_gene: TRBJ2-3
v_gene: TRBV5-1
abundance: .

CDR3aa: ASSSRGTFNQPQH
j_gene: TRBJ1-5
v_gene: TRBV7-8
abundance: once

CDR3aa: ATSNLLRPYEQY
j_gene: TRBJ2-7
v_gene: TRBV15
abundance: .

CDR3aa: ATSREIRTKAF
j_gene: TRBJ1-1
v_gene: TRBV15
abundance: few

CDR3aa: ASIEGDHNYGYT
j_gene: TRBJ1-2
v_gene: TRBV6-1
abundance: .

CDR3aa: ASREWVGETQY
j_gene: TRBJ2-5
v_gene: TRBV11-2
abundance: .

CDR3aa: ASSTGLTSSYEQY
j_gene: TRBJ2-7
v_gene: TRBV7-9
abundance: .

CDR3aa: AISESDTSYEQY
j_gene: TRBJ2-7
v_gene: TRBV10-3
abundance: .

CDR3aa: ASSKHRIPNNSGANVLT
j_gene: TRBJ2-6
v_gene: TRBV4-1
abundance: .

CDR3aa: ASSLYPGEQY
j_gene: TRBJ2-7
v_gene: TRBV7-3
abundance: few

CDR3aa: ASSPGTGNYEQY
j_gene: TRBJ2-7
v_gene: TRBV7-9
abundance: .

CDR3aa: ASSNTRTEAF
j_gene: TRBJ1-1
v_gene: TRBV11-2
abundance: .

CDR3aa: ASRDYNESSYNEQF
j_gene: TRBJ2-1
v_gene: TRBV19
abundance: .